This T cell receptor beta chain was identified in a study of human thymus T cells. The CDR3 covers 14 residues. The germline V gene encodes CDR1 SEHNR and CDR2 FQNEAQ (reference sequence). The V segment lost 5 bases and the J segment 5 bases; nucleotides outside the gene matches: 6. Profiling relied on immunoSEQ multiplex PCR, and the TCRdb table lists in-frame clones only, not all of them. The table includes about 60,000 clones, approximately 95% detected once. Sequenced input: blood. This sequence originates from a boy in the first two years of life with a congenital heart defect but otherwise immunologically healthy. This rearrangement joins TRBV7-9 to TRBJ1-1, with 9 nucleotides matching TRBD1. This CDR3 is CASSQGQGQTEAFF. CDR3 DNA: TGTGCCAGCAGCCAAGGACAGGGGCAAACTGAAGCTTTCTTT.